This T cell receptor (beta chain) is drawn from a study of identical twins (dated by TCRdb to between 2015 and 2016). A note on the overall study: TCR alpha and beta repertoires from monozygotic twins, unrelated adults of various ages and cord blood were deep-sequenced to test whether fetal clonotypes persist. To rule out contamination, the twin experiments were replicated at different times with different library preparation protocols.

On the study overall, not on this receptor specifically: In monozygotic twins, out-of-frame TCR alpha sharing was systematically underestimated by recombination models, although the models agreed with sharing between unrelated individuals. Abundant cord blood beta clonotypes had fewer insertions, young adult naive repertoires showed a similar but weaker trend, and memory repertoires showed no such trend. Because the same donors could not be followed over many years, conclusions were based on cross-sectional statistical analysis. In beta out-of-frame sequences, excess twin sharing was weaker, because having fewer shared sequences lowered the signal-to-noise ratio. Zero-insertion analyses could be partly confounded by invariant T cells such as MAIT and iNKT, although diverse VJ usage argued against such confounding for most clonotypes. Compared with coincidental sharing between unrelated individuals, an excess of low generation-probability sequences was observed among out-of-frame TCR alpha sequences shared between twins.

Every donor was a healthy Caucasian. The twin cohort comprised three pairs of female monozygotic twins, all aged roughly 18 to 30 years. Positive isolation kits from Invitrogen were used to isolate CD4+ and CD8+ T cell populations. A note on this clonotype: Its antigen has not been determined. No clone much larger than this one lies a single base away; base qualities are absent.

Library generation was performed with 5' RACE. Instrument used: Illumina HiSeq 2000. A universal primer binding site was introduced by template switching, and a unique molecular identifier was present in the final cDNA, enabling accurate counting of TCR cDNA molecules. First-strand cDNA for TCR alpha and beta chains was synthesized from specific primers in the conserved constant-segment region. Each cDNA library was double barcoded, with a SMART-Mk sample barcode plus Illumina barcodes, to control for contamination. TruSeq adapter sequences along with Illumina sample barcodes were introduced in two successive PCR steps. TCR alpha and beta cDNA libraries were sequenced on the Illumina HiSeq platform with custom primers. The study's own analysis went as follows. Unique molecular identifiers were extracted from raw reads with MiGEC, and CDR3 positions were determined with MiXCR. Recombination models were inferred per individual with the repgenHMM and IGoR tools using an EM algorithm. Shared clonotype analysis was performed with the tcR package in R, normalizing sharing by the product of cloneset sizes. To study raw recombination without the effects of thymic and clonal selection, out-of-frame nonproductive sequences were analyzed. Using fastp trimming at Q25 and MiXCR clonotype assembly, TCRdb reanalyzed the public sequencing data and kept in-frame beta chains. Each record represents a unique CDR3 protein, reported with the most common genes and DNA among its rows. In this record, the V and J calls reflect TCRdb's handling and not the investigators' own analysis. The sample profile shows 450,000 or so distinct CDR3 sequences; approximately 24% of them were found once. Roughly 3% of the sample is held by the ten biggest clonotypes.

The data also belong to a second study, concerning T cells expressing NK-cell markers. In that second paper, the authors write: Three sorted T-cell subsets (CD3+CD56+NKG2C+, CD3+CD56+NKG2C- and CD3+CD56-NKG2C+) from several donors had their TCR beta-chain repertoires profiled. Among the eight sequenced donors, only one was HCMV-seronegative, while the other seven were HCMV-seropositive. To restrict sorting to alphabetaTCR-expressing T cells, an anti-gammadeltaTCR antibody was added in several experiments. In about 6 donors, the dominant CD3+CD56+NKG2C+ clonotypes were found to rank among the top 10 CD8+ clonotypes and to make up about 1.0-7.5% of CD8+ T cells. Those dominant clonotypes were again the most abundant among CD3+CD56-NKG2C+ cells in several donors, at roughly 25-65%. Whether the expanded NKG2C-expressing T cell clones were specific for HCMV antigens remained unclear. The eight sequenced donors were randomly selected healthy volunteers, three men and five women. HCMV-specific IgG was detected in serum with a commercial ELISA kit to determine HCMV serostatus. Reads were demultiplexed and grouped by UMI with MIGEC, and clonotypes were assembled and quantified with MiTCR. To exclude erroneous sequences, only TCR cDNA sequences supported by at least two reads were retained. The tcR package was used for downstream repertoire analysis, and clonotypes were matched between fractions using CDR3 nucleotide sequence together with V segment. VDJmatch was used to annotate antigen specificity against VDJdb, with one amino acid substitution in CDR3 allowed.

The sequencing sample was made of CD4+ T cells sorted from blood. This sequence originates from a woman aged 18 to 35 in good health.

The encoded CDR3 is CASSATGLDTQYF. The nucleotide sequence reads as follows: TGTGCCAGCAGCGCCACAGGGTTGGATACGCAGTATTTT. The chain uses TRBV7-9 and TRBJ2-3; the D gene is perhaps TRBD1, on 6 matching bases. The CDR3 runs 13 residues from the cysteine to the phenylalanine. Only the CDR3 region is kept as DNA, spanning 39 bases read in frame from base 1. The germline V gene (reference sequence) supplies CDR1 SEHNR and CDR2 FQNEAQ. Relative to germline, V is 5 bases shorter and J is 6 bases shorter, with 12 bases between their ends.